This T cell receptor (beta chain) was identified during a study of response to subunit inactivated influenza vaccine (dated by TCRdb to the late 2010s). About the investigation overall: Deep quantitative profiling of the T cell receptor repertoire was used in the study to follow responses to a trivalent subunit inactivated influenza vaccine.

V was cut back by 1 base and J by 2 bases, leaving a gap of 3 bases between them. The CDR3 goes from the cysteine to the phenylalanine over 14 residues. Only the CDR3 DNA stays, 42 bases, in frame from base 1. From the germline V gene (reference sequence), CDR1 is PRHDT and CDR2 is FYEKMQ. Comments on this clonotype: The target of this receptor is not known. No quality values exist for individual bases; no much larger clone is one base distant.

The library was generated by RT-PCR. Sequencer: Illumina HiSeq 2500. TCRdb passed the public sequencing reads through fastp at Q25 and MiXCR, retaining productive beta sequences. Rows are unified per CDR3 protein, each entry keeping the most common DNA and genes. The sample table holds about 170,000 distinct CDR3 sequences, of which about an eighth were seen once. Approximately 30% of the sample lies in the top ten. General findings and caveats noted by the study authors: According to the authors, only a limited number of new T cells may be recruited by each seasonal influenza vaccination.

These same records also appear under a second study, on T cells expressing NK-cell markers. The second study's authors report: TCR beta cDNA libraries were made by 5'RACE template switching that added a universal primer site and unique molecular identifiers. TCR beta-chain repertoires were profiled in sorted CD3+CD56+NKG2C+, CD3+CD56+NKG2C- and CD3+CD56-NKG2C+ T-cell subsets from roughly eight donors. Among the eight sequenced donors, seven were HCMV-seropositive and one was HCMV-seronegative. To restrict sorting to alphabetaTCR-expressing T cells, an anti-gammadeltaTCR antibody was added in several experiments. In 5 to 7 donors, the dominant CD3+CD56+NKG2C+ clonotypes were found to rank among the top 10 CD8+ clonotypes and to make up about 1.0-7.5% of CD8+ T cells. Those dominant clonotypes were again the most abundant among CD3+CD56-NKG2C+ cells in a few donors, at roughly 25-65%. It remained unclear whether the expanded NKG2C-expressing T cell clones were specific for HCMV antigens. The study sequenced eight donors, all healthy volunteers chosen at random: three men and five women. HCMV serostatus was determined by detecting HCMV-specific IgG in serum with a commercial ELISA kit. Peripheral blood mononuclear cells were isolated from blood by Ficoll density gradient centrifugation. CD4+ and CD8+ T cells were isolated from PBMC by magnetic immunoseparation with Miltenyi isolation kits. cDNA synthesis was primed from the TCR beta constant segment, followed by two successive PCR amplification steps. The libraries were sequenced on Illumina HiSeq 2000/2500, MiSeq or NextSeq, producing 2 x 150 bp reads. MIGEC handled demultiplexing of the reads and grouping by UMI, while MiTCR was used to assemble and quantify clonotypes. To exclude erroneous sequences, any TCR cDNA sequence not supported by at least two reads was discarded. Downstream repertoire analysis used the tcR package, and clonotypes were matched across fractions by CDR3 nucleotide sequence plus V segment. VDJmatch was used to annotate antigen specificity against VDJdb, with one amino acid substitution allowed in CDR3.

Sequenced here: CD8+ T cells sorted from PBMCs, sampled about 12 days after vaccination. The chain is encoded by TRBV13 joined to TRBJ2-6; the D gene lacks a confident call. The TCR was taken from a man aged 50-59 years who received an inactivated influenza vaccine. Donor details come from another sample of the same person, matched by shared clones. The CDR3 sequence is CASSLEAGANVLTF. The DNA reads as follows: TGTGCCAGCAGCTTAGAAGCTGGGGCCAACGTCCTGACTTTC.